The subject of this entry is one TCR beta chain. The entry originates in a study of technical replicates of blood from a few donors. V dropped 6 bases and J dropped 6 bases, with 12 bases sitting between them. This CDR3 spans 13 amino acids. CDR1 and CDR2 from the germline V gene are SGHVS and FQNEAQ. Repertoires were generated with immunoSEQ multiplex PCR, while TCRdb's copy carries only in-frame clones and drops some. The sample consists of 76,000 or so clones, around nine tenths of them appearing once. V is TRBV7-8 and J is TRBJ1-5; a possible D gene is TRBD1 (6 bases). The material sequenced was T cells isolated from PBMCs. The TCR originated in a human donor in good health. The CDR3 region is CASSPGGLQPQHF. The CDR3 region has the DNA TGTGCCAGCAGTCCCGGGGGGCTTCAGCCCCAGCATTTT.